The clone carrying this T cell receptor (beta chain) appeared once. Antigen specificity is unknown. These data come from a study of CXCR4 blockade with PD-1 therapy in pancreatic cancer. The V end lost 2 bases, the J end lost 10 bases, and 14 bases lay between the germline ends. The CDR3 is 13 amino acids. Looked up from germline, CDR1 is GTSNPN and CDR2 is SVGIG (reference sequence). Some clones are missing from TCRdb's copy, which holds only in-frame ones; the method was immunoSEQ multiplex PCR. The table lists around 15,000 clones, approximately 68% of them singletons. Study results and caveats: Tumor clonality averaged around 0.14 versus 0.05 in healthy blood, not predicting survival. More frequent amino acid clones had more nucleotide rearrangements, suggesting convergent selection.

Sequenced input: tumor tissue. The rearrangement links TRBV30 to TRBJ1-4, with D possibly being TRBD1 (5 bases). The clonotype originates from a human donor with pancreatic ductal adenocarcinoma. This chain's CDR3 is CAWSLLGVGKLFF. For the CDR3, the DNA is TGTGCCTGGAGTCTGTTGGGGGTTGGAAAACTGTTTTTT.